The present T cell receptor (beta chain) was sequenced within a study of monozygotic twins with inflammatory bowel disease. Findings of the study overall: No distinction between different T cell subtypes was possible. There was no support for any single strong signal or clonotype associated with IBD.

TCRdb reprocessed the 5' RACE reads and reports one entry per CDR3 protein, with no DNA. The sample includes approximately 400,000 distinct CDR3 sequences. Notes on this clonotype: Its antigen remains unidentified.

Germline CDR1 and CDR2: MRHNA and SNTAGT. CDR3 length equals 14 residues. Specimen: blood. This chain links TRBV6-4 with TRBJ1-2; the TCRdb call, TRBD1, lacks DNA for checking. The origin of this receptor is a human donor with ulcerative colitis or Crohn's disease, or a healthy co-twin of an affected twin (not recorded which). The chain's CDR3 is CASSPEAGSYGYTF.